These 15 T cell receptor beta chains came from one sample sequenced in a study of blood T cell repertoires in COVID-19. The table came from immunoSEQ multiplex PCR; TCRdb's copy has only in-frame clones and leaves some out. Here the sample spans 240,000 or so clones, 82% being singletons. Sequencing was done on a sample of peripheral blood. The receptors come from an older woman with active or convalescent COVID-19.

This clone was found a few times. The rearrangement links TRBV7-9 to TRBJ1-2; the D is unclear. This CDR3 has 15 residues. V dropped 2 bases and J dropped 4 bases, with 14 bases sitting between them. Per the germline V gene, CDR1 is SEHNR and CDR2 is FQNEAQ (reference sequence). The CDR3 is CASSLLGPVFYGYTF. The CDR3, as DNA: TGTGCCAGCAGCTTATTGGGCCCCGTCTTCTATGGCTACACCTTC.

The J gene is TRBJ1-1, the V gene TRBV6-5; D is possibly TRBD1 (5 bases). The CDR3 contains 12 residues. CDR1 MNHEY and CDR2 SVGAGI come from the germline V gene. The germline V and J ends were trimmed by 4 bases and 8 bases, with 11 bases remaining between them. The CDR3 nucleotides read TGTGCCAGCAGTTCTACGGGGGGGGAAGCTTTCTTT. As protein: CASSSTGGEAFF.

The V and J genes are TRBV19 and TRBJ1-1; 8 bases fit TRBD1. This CDR3 has 13 residues. The V and J ends lost 7 bases and 7 bases, in that order; junction bases with no gene match: 8. CDR1 is LNHDA, CDR2 SQIVND, per germline (reference sequence). The CDR3 protein is CASTTGQGREAFF. The CDR3 nucleotides are TGTGCCAGTACCACAGGACAGGGTCGTGAAGCTTTCTTT.

The rearrangement uses TRBV2 and TRBJ1-5; D unresolved. Trimming cost V 6 bases and J 6 bases, with 12 bases left between them. CDR3 length: 13 residues. Germline V gene data show CDR1 as SNHLY and CDR2 as FYNNEI. DNA of the CDR3: TGTGCCAGCAGGACCGAGAGCGGTCAGCCCCAGCATTTT. Translated, it gives CASRTESGQPQHF. Combining the CDR3 with reference TRBV2 and TRBJ1-5 gives the whole variable domain EPEVTQTPSHQVTQMGQEVILRCVPISNHLYFYWYRQILGQKVEFLVSFYNNEISEKSEIFDDQFSVERPDGSNFTLKIRSTKLEDSAMYFCASRTESGQPQHFGDGTRLSIL.

A remark on this clone: Other nucleotide sequences in the sample specify the same CDR3. V usage is TRBV18 and J usage is TRBJ1-2; 8 nucleotides align to TRBD1. The germline gives CDR1 KGHSH, CDR2 LQKENI. Trimming removed 3 bases from V and 2 bases from J; junction bases left unmatched: 2. The CDR3 loop spans 14 amino acids. The CDR3 loop is CASSPTGENYGYTF. Written as DNA, the CDR3 is TGTGCCAGCTCACCGACAGGGGAGAACTATGGCTACACCTTC.

The chain recombines TRBV5-4 with TRBJ1-2; 7 nucleotides match TRBD1. This CDR3 region has 15 residues. Germline V gives CDR1 SGHNT, CDR2 YYREEE (reference sequence). The trim removed 4 bases at V and 3 bases at J, leaving 9 bases unmatched. The CDR3 here is CASSQQGPLDYGYTF. The CDR3 DNA follows: TGTGCCAGCAGCCAACAGGGGCCCCTGGACTATGGCTACACCTTC.

The chain uses TRBV2 and TRBJ1-4; 7 bases match TRBD1. The J segment lost 5 bases and the V segment lost 6 bases, leaving 6 bases of the junction unmatched. This CDR3 contains 14 residues. Germline V gene data show CDR1 as SNHLY and CDR2 as FYNNEI. CDR3 bases: TGTGCCAGCAGAACCGGGACAGAAAATGAAAAACTGTTTTTT. Protein sequence: CASRTGTENEKLFF.

The chain joins TRBV24-1 to TRBJ1-1; D is unclear. CDR3 length equals 17 residues. V lost 5 bases to trimming and J lost 0 bases, with 18 bases between them. The germline V gene encodes CDR1 KGHDR and CDR2 SFDVKD. The CDR3 DNA reads TGTGCCACCAGTGCTCCAAGACCCAGACTAATGAACACTGAAGCTTTCTTT. It codes for CATSAPRPRLMNTEAFF.

To note about this clone: The sample carries other DNA sequences with the same CDR3. The chain has TRBV2 and TRBJ2-7; D may be TRBD2 (6 bases). CDR3 length: 12 residues. CDR1 is SNHLY, CDR2 FYNNEI, per germline. V lost 4 bases and J 4 bases, leaving 8 bases between the germline ends. The CDR3 is CASSVEGYEQYF. CDR3 nucleotides: TGTGCCAGCAGTGTGGAGGGGTACGAGCAGTACTTC.

The chain couples TRBV30 to TRBJ1-1; perhaps TRBD1 as D (6 bases). The CDR3 has 15 amino acids. Germline V gene lookup returns CDR1 GTSNPN and CDR2 SVGIG (reference sequence). Trimming removed 1 base from V and 0 bases from J, with 12 bases in between. CDR3 nucleotides: TGTGCCTGGAGTGAGGCCGCAGGGGTGAACACTGAAGCTTTCTTT. As protein: CAWSEAAGVNTEAFF.

The chain is built from TRBV10-3 and TRBJ1-2, with 7 bases aligning to TRBD1. The junction had 15 bases not matched to a gene; V was cut back by 6 bases and J by 8 bases. CDR1 and CDR2 from the germline V gene are ENHRY and SYGVKD. The CDR3 has 15 residues. The CDR3, as DNA: TGTGCCATCAGGGGGACAGTAGCCTTAAGTGGAGGCTACACCTTC. It yields the protein CAIRGTVALSGGYTF.

This clone came up once. The rearrangement uses TRBV5-4 and TRBJ2-5; 7 nucleotides match TRBD2. CDR1 is SGHNT and CDR2 is YYREEE in the germline V gene (reference sequence). The CDR3 contains 15 residues. V trimming: 4 bases; J trimming: 1 base; junction bases outside the gene matches: 7. The CDR3 coding sequence is TGTGCCAGCAGCCTGATGGGGGGGGGCCAAGAGACCCAGTACTTC. This sequence encodes CASSLMGGGQETQYF.

The J gene is TRBJ1-2, the V gene TRBV5-4, with D possibly TRBD1 on 5 matching bases. Germline V gene lookup returns CDR1 SGHNT and CDR2 YYREEE (reference sequence). The CDR3 contains 14 residues. The germline V and J ends were trimmed by 0 bases and 2 bases, with 8 bases remaining between them. The CDR3 loop is CASSLAGKNYGYTF. The CDR3 DNA is TGTGCCAGCAGCTTGGCAGGGAAAAACTATGGCTACACCTTC.

The V gene is TRBV12-5, the J gene TRBJ2-5; 7 positions agree with TRBD1. Germline V CDR1 and CDR2: LGHNT, FRNRAP. The CDR3 consists of 15 residues. The V and J ends lost 5 bases and 4 bases, in that order; junction bases with no gene match: 10. For the CDR3, the DNA is TGTGCTAGTGGTCGGGACAGCCAAAACGTAGAGACCCAGTACTTC. Its translation is CASGRDSQNVETQYF.

This clone was seen more than once but under ten times. The genes are TRBV20-1 and TRBJ1-2; tentative D call: TRBD1 (5 bases). The germline CDR1 and CDR2 sequences are DFQATT and SNEGSKA (reference sequence). CDR3 length: 14 amino acids. Trimming shortened V by 3 bases and J by 0 bases, and 11 bases separated the two germline ends. The CDR3 reads CSASEGAANYGYTF. DNA of the CDR3: TGCAGTGCTAGTGAAGGGGCCGCTAACTATGGCTACACCTTC.